Listed here is a single T cell receptor (beta chain). The clone's antigen remains unknown. Nothing much larger sits one base from this clone, and base qualities are not available. Receptors were amplified or captured by the immunoSEQ multiplex PCR assay. For the multiplex PCR, a mixture combining 60 forward primers for TCR Vbeta segments and 13 reverse primers for TCR Jbeta segments was used. A multiplex PCR assay on genomic DNA amplified the CDR3 region of rearranged TCR beta genes. The amplified TCR beta libraries were sequenced on the Illumina HiSeq System as 87-base-pair reads. As for how the authors treated the data: A later analysis tallied approximately 87 million unique TCR beta chains across the 700 or so repertoires, and around 12 million of those chains were shared by two or more donors. To remove PCR and sequencing errors, raw reads were error-corrected and collapsed into unique sequences using a nearest-neighbor algorithm that merged closely related sequences. V, D and J gene segments were assigned by aligning CDR3 sequences to IMGT reference sequences. Each retained sequence needed at least a six-nucleotide match to both a V gene segment and a J gene segment. A rearrangement counted as productive if the CDR3 had no stop codons and remained in frame with V and J, and every other rearrangement counted as non-productive. Following IMGT convention, CDR3 was defined as the stretch from the second conserved V-encoded cysteine up to the conserved J-encoded phenylalanine. In an earlier analysis of 550 to 650 of the donors, sequences lacking an unambiguous match to a single V gene segment were excluded. In an earlier analysis of several hundred of the donors, V segments were called functional above 56.7% productive rearrangements and were called segregating when the between-donor standard deviation exceeded 5%. A statistical classification framework was developed to diagnose cytomegalovirus status using the catalog of TCR beta chain sequences. In a later analysis, TCR nucleotide sequences were compared against IMGT/GENE-DB human TR gene sequences so that V and J genes could be assigned. Using the TCRdist pipeline, a later analysis assigned CDR3 sequences along with most-parsimonious VDJ recombination scenarios. A later analysis defined each TCR beta chain by its CDR3 amino acid sequence plus V-gene family, and excluded reads lacking a unique V-gene family. To address suspected cross-contamination and a sequencing artifact, a later analysis removed over 500 highly shared, low-generation-probability nucleotide sequences. For each public chain, a later analysis derived a clonal expansion index from normalized ranks of inferred template counts within each repertoire. In a later analysis, generation probabilities were computed with a VDJ recombination model fitted to out-of-frame rearrangements, and the resulting probabilities were checked against IGoR. In a later analysis, hypergeometric tests were used to score TCR-TCR, TCR-HLA and TCR-CMV co-occurrence, with a repertoire-size bias correction applied to TCR pairs. To estimate false discovery rates, a later analysis permuted the HLA or CMV assignments 20 times. In a later analysis, co-occurring TCRs were grouped using DBSCAN, and TCRdist sequence similarity was added for clustering within HLA-allele-positive subsets. Co-occurrence clustering excluded repertoires with fewer than 30,000 or more than 120,000 public chains, plus five with anomalous nucleotide sharing. Drawn from immuneACCESS, this table holds only the in-frame rearrangements with V and J called that TCRdb kept. Clones are partly lost; checked studies trace under half to an unresolved V gene and leave the rest unexplained. Clone size and V and J calls were adopted from that table, with D and trimming inferred from the DNA. The sample table shows 210,000 or so clones, and roughly 79% are seen once. In total, the top ten clones hold roughly 0.58% of the sample.

The entry originates in a study of cytomegalovirus exposure and HLA in healthy donors (dated by TCRdb to 2016 to 2017). For the wider study: In an earlier analysis of some 610 of the donors, about 270 Gb of sequence data and 95 million to 130 million unique TCR beta sequences from 180 million or so T cells were reported. About 280 gigabases of sequencing data and 70 million to 95 million unique TCR sequences made up an early release that covered 500 to 650 HLA-typed donors. In addition to the first cohort of 650 to 750 subjects, a separate validation cohort of about 120 different subjects was used. Typing coverage differed by locus: A, B, C, DRB1 and DQB1 were typed in roughly 620-630 donors, DQA1 in 522, DPA1 in around 600, and DPB1 in just under 490. Of the roughly 390 genotyped donors, less than 90% were placed in the genetic ancestry cluster associated with self-reported Caucasian donors. Because of strong linkage in the cohort, five DR-DQ haplotypes were treated as single units for association and clustering. The study aimed to test whether cataloging public T cell receptors could reveal signatures of past pathogen exposure. A later analysis re-examined previously published TCR beta repertoires from just over 650 donors and added high-resolution HLA genotyping to investigate patterns of TCR occurrence. A later genetic analysis used genome-wide SNP genotypes for about 60% of the roughly 670 donors, treating that subset as a discovery cohort. Rather than using new phenotypic data, the later analysis identified candidate immune exposures from TCR beta sequences and from how often those sequences occurred across donors. To predict cytomegalovirus infection status, the study brought together high-throughput TCR immunosequencing, statistical association of individual TCRs with disease status, and machine learning. Every repertoire in the discovery cohort had been generated on one and the same sequencing platform. The study profiled the T cell repertoires of under 700 subjects by immunosequencing and related them to cytomegalovirus serostatus. In an earlier analysis of roughly 580 of the donors, high-throughput TCR beta sequencing was used to judge whether each TCR beta V gene segment behaved as functional or pseudogenic. Class I and class II HLA loci were covered by the typing at four-digit resolution. Donor age, sex, ethnicity and CMV serostatus were compiled together with the repertoire data. On average, around 230,000 unique TCR beta nucleotide sequences were sequenced per donor among some 430 genotyped donors of the cohort, with approximately 18% of those sequences being non-productive.

What the research found in general, with its limitations: In the study, roughly 160 TCR beta chains were listed as associated with cytomegalovirus. Several of the top co-occurrence clusters appeared to be linked to parvovirus B19, influenza, CMV and Epstein-Barr virus, according to a later analysis. Because some donors lacked HLA typing at each locus, the association tests relied only on the typed subset. A further reported finding was that TCR beta sequences accurately predicted the HLA-A and HLA-B alleles for most subjects in the first cohort. In a later analysis, the rate of TCR association differed among HLA loci, with DRB1 alleles having the most associated TCRs and HLA-C alleles having the fewest. Linkage disequilibrium might explain the correlated functional status among segregating V segments, but an unknown experimental factor could not be excluded. Roughly uniform sequencing depth across donors was assumed in presence/absence analyses, although this assumption may not hold. The classifier was reported to diagnose cytomegalovirus status with high specificity and sensitivity in both the original cohort and the validation cohort. The authors suggested that the approach could potentially be extended to other disease states and immunological phenotypes. At a false discovery rate of 0.05, a later analysis linked under 20,000 TCR beta sequences to specific HLA alleles. The sequencing pipeline was judged likely to have produced a cluster of highly shared sequence variants as a technical artifact. An association between a missense DCLRE1C variant and V-gene and J-gene trimming of TCR beta chains was found in a later genetic analysis and replicated in an independent cohort. Across donors, most TCR sequences were observed very rarely, whereas some public TCRs were present in many individuals. In a later analysis, HLA-associated TCR beta chains showed more clonal expansion and lower generation probabilities than non-associated chains that were equally common. According to a later genetic analysis, donors in an Asian-associated ancestry cluster had fewer N-insertions in productive TCRs than the approximately 650-donor mean. When HLA alleles, especially DR and DQ, strongly co-occurred, attributing TCR associations to individual alleles was difficult. Three of the identified cytomegalovirus-associated TCR beta chains were confirmed in vitro to be specific for cytomegalovirus antigens. Because counts were too low, approximately 15 rarely observed V segments, including chromosome 9 orphons, were excluded from the earlier analysis of 587 of the donors. Only TCR beta chains were sequenced in this cohort, and the absence of alpha or paired-chain data limited detectable features. In an earlier analysis of approximately 600 of the donors, most TCR beta V segments were observed in productive rearrangements about 87% or about 30% of the time, broadly matching IMGT annotations. Some IMGT-functional V segments, including TRBV6-2 and TRBV6-3, could not be told apart with the 87-base-pair reads, so those segments were excluded. Most CMV-associated TCR beta chains appeared to be HLA-restricted in a later analysis, and the HLA associations seemed to be driven largely by CMV exposure. CMV serostatus was the only immune exposure information available for the cohort.

Based on the germline V gene, the CDR1 and CDR2 sequences are LGHNA and YSLEER. V drops 4 bases and J drops 2 bases, leaving 17 bases in between. From cysteine to phenylalanine, the CDR3 is 16 amino acids long. The only DNA kept is the CDR3, 48 bases in frame from the first base. The cohort consisted of 600 or so healthy bone marrow donors. At the time of sampling, every cohort member was nominally healthy, though immune exposures that went unrecorded were likely present. The donor tested CMV seronegative and was one of the 352 seronegative cohort members. Every donor gave a peripheral blood sample, and the peripheral blood mononuclear cells from that sample were used for TCR beta sequencing. The Qiagen DNeasy Blood Extraction Kit was used to extract genomic DNA from the blood cell samples.

This clonotype was obtained from a woman aged 35 to 49 in good health and CMV-seronegative. Sequencing was done on a sample of PBMCs. This sequence uses TRBV4-3 and TRBJ2-5; perhaps TRBD1 is the D gene, with 5 bases matching. The DNA sequence is TGCGCCAGCAGCCCGCTATACCAGGGTGGGCAAGAGACCCAGTACTTC. It encodes CASSPLYQGGQETQYF.